These 32 T cell receptor beta chains originate from one sample sequenced in a study of blood T cell repertoires in COVID-19. Some clones are missing from TCRdb's copy, which holds only in-frame ones; the method was immunoSEQ multiplex PCR. This sample has over 200,000 clones; roughly 86% occur once, and the top ten carry approximately 12%. Sequencing was done on a sample of peripheral blood. The receptors were gathered from a woman in her thirties or forties with acute or convalescent COVID-19.

This clone has a single count. The chain has TRBV2 and TRBJ2-5; a weak D match, TRBD1 (5 bases). The V gene's germline CDR1 is SNHLY and CDR2 FYNNEI. V lost 7 bases, J lost 2 bases, and 8 bases lay in between. The CDR3 covers 12 residues. CDR3 DNA sequence: TGTGCCAGCACACAGGCACAAGAGACCCAGTACTTC. This codes for CASTQAQETQYF.

The chain links TRBV14 to TRBJ2-6; a possible D gene is TRBD2 (6 bases). V dropped 2 bases and J dropped 11 bases, with 13 bases sitting between them. Germline CDR1 SGHDN, CDR2 FVKESK. This CDR3 is 14 amino acids long. The CDR3 loop is CASSQHYGEDVLTF. The CDR3 DNA sequence: TGTGCCAGCAGCCAACATTACGGGGAGGACGTCCTGACTTTC.

This clone was seen at least ten times. The chain employs TRBV19 and TRBJ2-1; D uncertain. The CDR3 consists of 13 residues. In germline, CDR1 is LNHDA, CDR2 SQIVND (reference sequence). With 3 bases removed from V and 7 bases from J, the gap between germline ends came to 10 bases. The CDR3 region is CASSIVAANEQFF. CDR3 nucleotide sequence: TGTGCCAGTAGTATCGTCGCGGCTAATGAGCAGTTCTTC. The variable domain in full, with the rest retrieved from reference TRBV19 and TRBJ2-1, is DGGITQSPKYLFRKEGQNVTLSCEQNLNHDAMYWYRQDPGQGLRLIYYSQIVNDFQKGDIAEGYSVSREKKESFPLTVTSAQKNPTAFYLCASSIVAANEQFFGPGTRLTVL.

This chain uses TRBV10-1 with TRBJ1-5; D unclear. CDR1 is WNHNN, CDR2 SYGVQD, per germline (reference sequence). This CDR3 spans 14 amino acids. V gave up 3 bases and J gave up 7 bases, with 13 bases separating them. The CDR3 loop reads CASSESRVGQPQHF. As DNA, the CDR3 is TGCGCCAGCAGTGAATCGAGGGTGGGCCAGCCCCAGCATTTT.

This clone appeared a single time. The rearrangement links TRBV7-8 to TRBJ2-5; the match to TRBD1 covers 8 bases. Losses at the gene ends were 5 bases for V and 5 bases for J; bases not matched to a gene: 7. The CDR3 totals 14 residues. Germline CDR1 reads SGHVS; CDR2 reads FQNEAQ. This CDR3 reads CASSIAGGRETQYF. Written as DNA, the CDR3 is TGTGCCAGCAGCATTGCAGGGGGCAGGGAGACCCAGTACTTC. Full variable domain (missing parts from reference TRBV7-8 and TRBJ2-5): GAGVSQSPRYKVAKRGQDVALRCDPISGHVSLFWYQQALGQGPEFLTYFQNEAQLDKSGLPSDRFFAERPEGSVSTLKIQRTQQEDSAVYLCASSIAGGRETQYFGPGTRLLVL.

This rearrangement joins TRBV28 to TRBJ2-3, with TRBD2 identical over 9 bases. In germline, CDR1 is MDHEN, CDR2 SYDVKM. There are 17 residues in the CDR3. The ends lost 4 bases at V and 1 base at J; junction bases unmatched: 9. The chain's CDR3 is CASSSPTQRGGTDTQYF. For the CDR3, the DNA is TGTGCCAGCAGTTCCCCAACCCAGCGGGGGGGCACAGATACGCAGTATTTT.

This chain connects TRBV19 to TRBJ1-6, with a tentative D call TRBD1 (5 bases). Germline-derived CDR1 and CDR2 are LNHDA and SQIVND (reference sequence). Trimming removed 2 bases at V and 9 bases at J, with 14 bases between. The CDR3 is made up of 15 amino acids. This CDR3 is CASSIQGDGSSPLHF. The CDR3 bases are TGTGCCAGTAGTATACAAGGGGATGGAAGTTCACCCCTCCACTTT.

This clone occurred a few times. The gene calls are TRBV15 and TRBJ2-1, with D unclear. V was pared by 6 bases and J by 0 bases, with 6 bases between. Germline loops: CDR1 LNHNV, CDR2 YYDKDF (reference sequence). The CDR3 covers 13 residues. CDR3 sequence (DNA): TGTGCCACCAGTCTAAGCTCCTACAATGAGCAGTTCTTC. It is translated as CATSLSSYNEQFF.

In its sample, this clone was seen a few times. V usage is TRBV10-2 and J usage is TRBJ2-1; 9 bases are shared with TRBD2. Germline V CDR1 and CDR2: WSHSY, SAAADI. The J segment lost 8 bases and the V segment lost 3 bases, leaving 8 bases of the junction unmatched. The CDR3 is 15 amino acids. The CDR3 DNA reads TGCGCCAGCAGTGATAAGCGGGAGGCTTGGGATGAGCAGTTCTTC. It translates to CASSDKREAWDEQFF.

The gene calls are TRBV28 and TRBJ1-4; 12 positions agree with TRBD1. Trimming took 3 bases from V and 8 from J; bases not matched to a gene: 4. This CDR3 is 15 amino acids long. The germline gives CDR1 MDHEN, CDR2 SYDVKM. CDR3: CASSFGTGGLEKLFF. CDR3 bases: TGTGCCAGCAGTTTCGGGACAGGGGGCTTGGAAAAACTGTTTTTT.

On this clone: Other DNA sequences in this sample translate to the same CDR3. The chain couples TRBV30 to TRBJ2-7; 9 bases fit TRBD1. Trimming cost V 3 bases and J 3 bases; bases outside gene matches: 6. CDR1 is GTSNPN, CDR2 SVGIG, per germline (reference sequence). The length of the CDR3 is 14 residues. The CDR3 here is CAWSTGTGNYEQYF. CDR3 nucleotide sequence: TGTGCCTGGAGCACCGGGACAGGGAACTACGAGCAGTACTTC. Filled out from reference TRBV30 and TRBJ2-7, the complete variable domain reads SQTIHQWPATLVQPVGSPLSLECTVEGTSNPNLYWYRQAAGRGLQLLFYSVGIGQISSEVPQNLSASRPQDRQFILSSKKLLLSDSGFYLCAWSTGTGNYEQYFGPGTRLTVT.

This rearrangement joins TRBV18 to TRBJ2-1; 13 bases map to TRBD2. The length of the CDR3 is 19 residues. Unmatched junction bases numbered 9, after V lost 2 bases and J lost 2 bases. Germline V CDR1 and CDR2: KGHSH, LQKENI. CDR3 loop: CASSPTGTSGVRAYNEQFF. CDR3 bases: TGTGCCAGCTCACCAACCGGGACTAGCGGGGTCCGGGCCTACAATGAGCAGTTCTTC.

Comments on this clone: Other DNA sequences in the same sample also yield this CDR3. V and J are TRBV2 and TRBJ1-5, with D perhaps TRBD1 (6 bases). The CDR3 runs to 13 residues. CDR1 SNHLY and CDR2 FYNNEI come from the germline V gene. The V end was cut by 8 bases, the J end by 6 bases, with 14 bases between. The CDR3 is CASQRGSSQPQHF. The CDR3 bases are TGTGCCAGCCAAAGGGGGTCCAGTCAGCCCCAGCATTTT. The variable domain in full, completed from reference TRBV2 and TRBJ1-5, reads EPEVTQTPSHQVTQMGQEVILRCVPISNHLYFYWYRQILGQKVEFLVSFYNNEISEKSEIFDDQFSVERPDGSNFTLKIRSTKLEDSAMYFCASQRGSSQPQHFGDGTRLSIL.

The chain recombines TRBV10-2 with TRBJ2-2, with 11 nucleotides matching TRBD2. The germline gives CDR1 WSHSY, CDR2 SAAADI. The CDR3 consists of 17 residues. V trimming: 7 bases; J trimming: 6 bases; junction bases outside the gene matches: 13. The CDR3 DNA sequence: TGCGCCAGCACCCATAGGGCAGGGACTAGCGGACCCGGGGAGCTGTTTTTT. Protein sequence: CASTHRAGTSGPGELFF.

The chain recombines TRBV9 with TRBJ2-2; possibly TRBD1 for D (6 bases). The CDR3 covers 14 residues. From germline, CDR1 is SGDLS and CDR2 YYNGEE. V lost 4 bases to trimming and J lost 2 bases, with 9 bases between them. The CDR3 DNA reads as TGTGCCAGCAGCTCAGGGGTCAACACCGGGGAGCTGTTTTTT. It translates to CASSSGVNTGELFF. Looking up the rest from reference TRBV9 and TRBJ2-2 gives the full variable domain: DSGVTQTPKHLITATGQRVTLRCSPRSGDLSVYWYQQSLDQGLQFLIQYYNGEERAKGNILERFSAQQFPDLHSELNLSSLELGDSALYFCASSSGVNTGELFFGEGSRLTVL.

The J gene is TRBJ1-1, the V gene TRBV18, with D perhaps TRBD1 (6 bases). The ends were cut back, 8 bases at V and 2 bases at J, with 21 bases in the middle. This CDR3 is built from 16 residues. The germline V gene encodes CDR1 KGHSH and CDR2 LQKENI. The CDR3 DNA is TGTGCCAGCCGTACTTCACAGGGTACACCTAACACTGAAGCTTTCTTT. It specifies CASRTSQGTPNTEAFF.

The chain combines TRBV5-1 with TRBJ2-7; TRBD2 matches at 7 bases. Germline-derived CDR1 and CDR2 are SGHRS and YFSETQ. V lost 0 bases, J lost 4 bases, and 7 bases stayed unmatched. The CDR3 contains 15 residues. The CDR3 loop reads CASSLAIKRGYEQYF. The CDR3 nucleotides read TGCGCCAGCAGCTTGGCCATCAAGCGGGGATACGAGCAGTACTTC.

The V call is TRBV6-5, the J call TRBJ2-1, with a weak D call TRBD2 (6 bases). CDR1 is MNHEY, CDR2 SVGAGI, per germline. Trimming pared 2 bases from V and 12 bases from J, leaving 11 bases between. The CDR3 has 12 amino acids. This CDR3 reads CASSYGVGGQFF. Here the CDR3 DNA reads TGTGCCAGCAGTTACGGTGTGGGGGGGCAGTTCTTC.

This chain links TRBV18 with TRBJ1-2; D is uncertain. The CDR3 contains 14 residues. The V end lost 2 bases, the J end lost 4 bases, and 11 bases lay between the germline ends. CDR1 and CDR2 from the germline V gene are KGHSH and LQKENI. CDR3 nucleotides: TGTGCCAGCTCACCATCCGGGGAGGTCTATGGCTACACCTTC. Its protein product is CASSPSGEVYGYTF.

The chain has TRBV11-2 and TRBJ2-7; the match to TRBD2 covers 8 bases. This CDR3 spans 15 amino acids. Germline V gives CDR1 SGHAT, CDR2 FQNNGV. The ends lost 1 base at V and 2 bases at J; junction bases unmatched: 4. The CDR3 region has the DNA TGTGCCAGCAGCTTAGCGGGGGGGACGGCCTACGAGCAGTACTTC. It is translated as CASSLAGGTAYEQYF.

V usage is TRBV30 and J usage is TRBJ2-7; 8 bases align to TRBD1. Germline values: CDR1 GTSNPN, CDR2 SVGIG (reference sequence). V shed 3 bases and J 5 bases; nucleotides not matched to a gene: 9. The CDR3 covers 14 residues. The CDR3 reads CAWSRQGMINEQYF. In DNA form, the CDR3 reads TGTGCCTGGAGCCGACAGGGGATGATCAACGAGCAGTACTTC.

The V call is TRBV6-5, the J call TRBJ2-1; 8 positions agree with TRBD1. Losses at the gene ends were 5 bases for V and 6 bases for J; bases not matched to a gene: 9. Germline V gene data show CDR1 as MNHEY and CDR2 as SVGAGI. This CDR3 contains 15 residues. CDR3 sequence reads: CASSNQGARPNEQFF. For the CDR3, the DNA is TGTGCCAGCAGTAACCAGGGGGCGCGTCCCAATGAGCAGTTCTTC.

V is TRBV12-3 or TRBV12-4 and J is TRBJ2-1, with D maybe TRBD2 (5 bases). V dropped 4 bases and J dropped 15 bases, with 16 bases sitting between them. The CDR3 spans 12 residues. This CDR3 reads CASSSSGDRGFF. For the CDR3, the DNA is TGTGCCAGCAGTTCTTCCGGCGACCGGGGGTTCTTC.

This chain links TRBV24-1 with TRBJ1-2, with 7 positions matching TRBD1. The CDR3 totals 14 residues. Unmatched junction bases numbered 5, after V lost 4 bases and J lost 4 bases. In germline, CDR1 is KGHDR, CDR2 SFDVKD. The CDR3 DNA reads TGTGCCACCAGTGACCAAGACAGGGCCTATGGCTACACCTTC. The encoded protein is CATSDQDRAYGYTF.

V gene TRBV7-6 combines with J gene TRBJ1-3; D call uncertain. V lost 3 bases and J 0 bases, leaving 15 bases between the germline ends. Germline-derived CDR1 and CDR2 are SGHVS and FNYEAQ. CDR3 length: 17 amino acids. The CDR3 region is CASSFGQVSSSGNTIYF. Written as DNA, the CDR3 is TGTGCCAGCAGCTTTGGCCAGGTATCGAGCTCTGGAAACACCATATATTTT.

The chain joins TRBV10-2 to TRBJ2-7; 11 nucleotides match TRBD2. The CDR3 contains 14 residues. The V gene end was trimmed by 6 bases and the J gene end by 7 bases; junction bases not matched to a gene: 8. Germline CDR1 and CDR2: WSHSY and SAAADI. The CDR3 reads CASRVAGGPSEQYF. The CDR3 DNA sequence: TGCGCCAGCAGGGTAGCGGGAGGGCCGAGTGAGCAGTACTTC.

The chain employs TRBV30 and TRBJ1-1; 8 bases map to TRBD1. CDR3 length: 13 amino acids. V trimming: 3 bases; J trimming: 3 bases; junction bases outside the gene matches: 3. Germline V gene sequence: CDR1 GTSNPN, CDR2 SVGIG (reference sequence). The CDR3 sequence is CAWSPGGYTEAFF. In nucleotides, the CDR3 is TGTGCCTGGAGCCCAGGGGGCTACACTGAAGCTTTCTTT.

V usage is TRBV19 and J usage is TRBJ2-1, with 12 bases aligning to TRBD2. Trimming took 5 bases from V and 7 from J; bases not matched to a gene: 9. Germline V gives CDR1 LNHDA, CDR2 SQIVND (reference sequence). The CDR3 spans 16 residues. Here the CDR3 reads CASSGLAGIGRNEQFF. For the CDR3, the DNA is TGTGCCAGTAGTGGACTAGCGGGAATAGGACGGAATGAGCAGTTCTTC.

V gene TRBV19 combines with J gene TRBJ2-3, with 12 bases matching TRBD2. Germline CDR1 is LNHDA and CDR2 is SQIVND (reference sequence). The CDR3 runs 16 residues. V shed 5 bases, J shed 3 bases, and the junction held 6 bases outside the gene matches. CDR3 nucleotides: TGTGCCAGTAGTTTCCTAGCGGGGGGGGAGACAGATACGCAGTATTTT. Translated: CASSFLAGGETDTQYF.

The chain combines TRBV5-6 with TRBJ2-7, with a tentative D call TRBD2 (5 bases). The CDR3 runs to 12 residues. V was pared by 2 bases and J by 7 bases, with 10 bases between. Germline lookup yields CDR1 SGHDT and CDR2 YYEEEE. CDR3 region: CASSLSGREQYF. CDR3 DNA sequence: TGTGCCAGCAGCTTATCGGGAAGAGAGCAGTACTTC.

The rearrangement joins TRBV5-1 to TRBJ2-1; 8 nucleotides align to TRBD2. Germline V CDR1 and CDR2: SGHRS, YFSETQ. The CDR3 consists of 15 residues. Trimming removed 4 bases from V and 5 bases from J; junction bases left unmatched: 8. The CDR3 loop reads CASSRTGGPDNEQFF. CDR3 nucleotides: TGCGCCAGCAGCAGGACGGGGGGGCCGGACAATGAGCAGTTCTTC.

V gene TRBV7-8 combines with J gene TRBJ2-1; 15 positions match TRBD2. V trimming: 5 bases; J trimming: 6 bases; junction bases outside the gene matches: 8. CDR1 SGHVS and CDR2 FQNEAQ come from the germline V gene. The CDR3 consists of 17 residues. CDR3 coding DNA: TGTGCCAGCAGCGTGGGGACTAGCGGGGGGTGGTTCAATGAGCAGTTCTTC. Its translation: CASSVGTSGGWFNEQFF.